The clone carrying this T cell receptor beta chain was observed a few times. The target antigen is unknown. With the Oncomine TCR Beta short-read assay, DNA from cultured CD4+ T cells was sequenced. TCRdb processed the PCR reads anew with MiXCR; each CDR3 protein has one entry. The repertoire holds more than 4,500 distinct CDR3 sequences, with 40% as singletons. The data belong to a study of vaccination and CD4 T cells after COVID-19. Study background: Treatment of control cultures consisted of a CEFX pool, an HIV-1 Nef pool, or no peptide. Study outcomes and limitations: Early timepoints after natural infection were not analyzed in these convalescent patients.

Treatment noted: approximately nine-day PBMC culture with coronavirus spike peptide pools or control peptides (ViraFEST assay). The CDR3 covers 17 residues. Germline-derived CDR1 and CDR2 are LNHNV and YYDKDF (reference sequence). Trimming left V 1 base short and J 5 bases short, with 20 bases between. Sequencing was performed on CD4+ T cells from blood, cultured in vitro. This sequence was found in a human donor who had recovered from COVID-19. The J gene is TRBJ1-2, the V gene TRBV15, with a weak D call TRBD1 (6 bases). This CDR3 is CATSRGRRDTKEYGYTF. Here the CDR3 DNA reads TGTGCCACCAGCAGAGGCCGCCGGGACACAAAAGAGTATGGCTACACCTTC.